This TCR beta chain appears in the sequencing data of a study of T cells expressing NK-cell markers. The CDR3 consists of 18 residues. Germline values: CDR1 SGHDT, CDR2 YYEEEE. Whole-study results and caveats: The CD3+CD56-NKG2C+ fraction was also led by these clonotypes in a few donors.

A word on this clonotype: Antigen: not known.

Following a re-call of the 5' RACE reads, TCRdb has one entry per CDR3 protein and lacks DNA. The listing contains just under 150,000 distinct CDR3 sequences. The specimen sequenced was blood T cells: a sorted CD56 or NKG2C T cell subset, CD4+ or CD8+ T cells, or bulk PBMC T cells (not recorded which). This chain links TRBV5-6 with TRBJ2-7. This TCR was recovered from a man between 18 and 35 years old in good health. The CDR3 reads CASSLSKGSEFLSYEQYF.